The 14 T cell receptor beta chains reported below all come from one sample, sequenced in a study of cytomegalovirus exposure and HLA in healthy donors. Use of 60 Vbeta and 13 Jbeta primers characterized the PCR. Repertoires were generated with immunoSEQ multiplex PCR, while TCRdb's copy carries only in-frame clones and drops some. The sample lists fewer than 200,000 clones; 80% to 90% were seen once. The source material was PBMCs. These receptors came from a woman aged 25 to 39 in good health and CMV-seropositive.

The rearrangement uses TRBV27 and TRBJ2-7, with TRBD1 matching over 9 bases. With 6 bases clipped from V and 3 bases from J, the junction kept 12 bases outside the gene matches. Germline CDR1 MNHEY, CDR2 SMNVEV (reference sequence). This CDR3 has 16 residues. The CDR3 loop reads CASRMVGGTGIYEQYF. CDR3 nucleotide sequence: TGTGCCAGCAGGATGGTGGGCGGGACAGGGATCTACGAGCAGTACTTC.

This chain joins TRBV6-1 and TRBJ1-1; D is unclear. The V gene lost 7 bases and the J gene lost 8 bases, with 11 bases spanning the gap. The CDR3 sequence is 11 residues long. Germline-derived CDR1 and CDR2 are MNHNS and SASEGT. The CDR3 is CASMEFREAFF. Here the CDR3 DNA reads TGTGCCAGCATGGAGTTCCGAGAAGCTTTCTTT.

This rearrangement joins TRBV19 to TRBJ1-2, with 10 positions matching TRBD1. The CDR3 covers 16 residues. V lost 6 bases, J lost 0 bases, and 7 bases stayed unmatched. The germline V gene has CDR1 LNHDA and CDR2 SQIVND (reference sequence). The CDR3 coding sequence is TGTGCCAGTAGGCCGGGACAGGGGCGAGCTAACTATGGCTACACCTTC. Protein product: CASRPGQGRANYGYTF.

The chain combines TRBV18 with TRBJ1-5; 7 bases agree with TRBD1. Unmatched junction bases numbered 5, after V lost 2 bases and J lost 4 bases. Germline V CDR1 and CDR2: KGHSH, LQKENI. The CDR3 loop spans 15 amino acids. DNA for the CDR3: TGTGCCAGCTCACCAGAGACAGGGATTAATCAGCCCCAGCATTTT. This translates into CASSPETGINQPQHF.

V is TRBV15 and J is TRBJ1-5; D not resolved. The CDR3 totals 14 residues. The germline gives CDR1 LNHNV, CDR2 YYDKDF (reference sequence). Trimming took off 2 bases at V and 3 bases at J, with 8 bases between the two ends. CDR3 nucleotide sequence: TGTGCCACCAGCAGAAACAGCTACAATCAGCCCCAGCATTTT. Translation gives CATSRNSYNQPQHF.

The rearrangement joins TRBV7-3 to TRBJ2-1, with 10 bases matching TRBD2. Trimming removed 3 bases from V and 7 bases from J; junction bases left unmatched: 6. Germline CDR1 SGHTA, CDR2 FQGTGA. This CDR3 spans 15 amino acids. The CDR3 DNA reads TGTGCCAGCAGCTTTGGGGCTAGCGGGAGTAATGAGCAGTTCTTC. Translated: CASSFGASGSNEQFF.

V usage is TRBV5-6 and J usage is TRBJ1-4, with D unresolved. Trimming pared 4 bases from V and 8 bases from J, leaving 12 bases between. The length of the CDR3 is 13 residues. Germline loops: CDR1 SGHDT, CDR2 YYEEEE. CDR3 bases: TGTGCCAGCAGCCCGCGGGGTTACGAAAAACTGTTTTTT. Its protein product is CASSPRGYEKLFF.

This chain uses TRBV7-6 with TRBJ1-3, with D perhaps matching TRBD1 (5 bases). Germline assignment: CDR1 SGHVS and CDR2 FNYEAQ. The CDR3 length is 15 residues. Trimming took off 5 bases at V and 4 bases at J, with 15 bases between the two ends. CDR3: CASSPGGANGNTIYF. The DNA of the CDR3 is TGTGCCAGCAGCCCTGGTGGGGCCAACGGAAACACCATATATTTT.

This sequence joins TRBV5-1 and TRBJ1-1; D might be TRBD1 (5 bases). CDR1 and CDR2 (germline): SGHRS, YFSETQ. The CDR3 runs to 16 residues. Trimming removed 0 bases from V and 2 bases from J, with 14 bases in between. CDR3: CASSLVNQGPNTEAFF. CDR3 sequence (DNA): TGCGCCAGCAGCTTGGTGAATCAGGGTCCCAACACTGAAGCTTTCTTT.

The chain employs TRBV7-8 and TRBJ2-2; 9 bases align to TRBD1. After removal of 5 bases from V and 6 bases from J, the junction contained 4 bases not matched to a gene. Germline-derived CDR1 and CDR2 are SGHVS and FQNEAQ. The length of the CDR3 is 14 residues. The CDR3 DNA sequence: TGTGCCAGCAGCACAGGGGGCGTCGCCGGGGAGCTGTTTTTT. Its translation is CASSTGGVAGELFF. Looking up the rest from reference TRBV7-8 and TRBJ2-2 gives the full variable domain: GAGVSQSPRYKVAKRGQDVALRCDPISGHVSLFWYQQALGQGPEFLTYFQNEAQLDKSGLPSDRFFAERPEGSVSTLKIQRTQQEDSAVYLCASSTGGVAGELFFGEGSRLTVL.

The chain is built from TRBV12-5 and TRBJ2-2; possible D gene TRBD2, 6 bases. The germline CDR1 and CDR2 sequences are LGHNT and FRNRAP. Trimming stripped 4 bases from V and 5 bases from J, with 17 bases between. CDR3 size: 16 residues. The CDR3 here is CASGSSASADTGELFF. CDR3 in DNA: TGTGCTAGTGGTTCTTCGGCTAGCGCGGATACCGGGGAGCTGTTTTTT.

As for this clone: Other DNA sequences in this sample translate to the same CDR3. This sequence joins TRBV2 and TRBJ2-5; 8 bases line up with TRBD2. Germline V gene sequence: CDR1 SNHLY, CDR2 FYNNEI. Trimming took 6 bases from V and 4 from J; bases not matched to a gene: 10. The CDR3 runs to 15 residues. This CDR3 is CASRGRTSGGETQYF. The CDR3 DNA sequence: TGTGCCAGCAGGGGGAGAACTAGCGGTGGAGAGACCCAGTACTTC.

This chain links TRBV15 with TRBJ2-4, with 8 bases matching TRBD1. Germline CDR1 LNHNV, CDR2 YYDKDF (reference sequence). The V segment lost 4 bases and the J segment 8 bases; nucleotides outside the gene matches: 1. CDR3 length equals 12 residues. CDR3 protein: CATSMDRDIQYF. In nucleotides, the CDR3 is TGTGCCACCAGCATGGACAGGGACATTCAGTACTTC.

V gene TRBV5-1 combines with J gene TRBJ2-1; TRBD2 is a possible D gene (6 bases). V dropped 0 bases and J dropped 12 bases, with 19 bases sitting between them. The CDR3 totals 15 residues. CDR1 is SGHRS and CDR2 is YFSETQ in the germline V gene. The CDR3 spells CASSLDGGKLRRQFF. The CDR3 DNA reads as TGCGCCAGCAGCTTGGATGGGGGGAAGTTAAGAAGGCAGTTCTTC.